The next 22 T cell receptor beta chains were all read from a single sample in a study of T cell repertoires in cytomegalovirus infection. MiXCR, applied by TCRdb to the reads, yields one record per CDR3 protein. The table has approximately 130,000 distinct CDR3 sequences, almost 9% seen once; the top ten hold over 9.5%. Material for sequencing was PBMCs. These receptor sequences come from a human donor in good health (CMV status not recorded). Some clones in this sample may be carry-over from other donors' samples.

This clonotype was seen at least ten times. V is TRBV7-8 and J is TRBJ1-6, with 7 bases identical to TRBD1. The junction had 13 bases not matched to a gene; V was cut back by 5 bases and J by 9 bases. There are 16 residues in the CDR3. Germline loops: CDR1 SGHVS, CDR2 FQNEAQ. CDR3: CASSESTPGQSSPLHF. CDR3 DNA sequence: TGTGCCAGCAGCGAGAGTACCCCGGGACAGAGTTCACCCCTCCACTTT.

This clonotype was recorded at least ten times. The CDR3 DNA follows: TGTGCCAGCAGCTCCGGGACTAGCGGGGGAAAGAGCTCCTACGAGCAGTACTTC. As protein: CASSSGTSGGKSSYEQYF. This chain uses TRBV12-3 or TRBV12-4 with TRBJ2-7; 14 nucleotides match TRBD2. V lost 6 bases and J lost 0; bases outside the gene matches: 10. The CDR3 consists of 18 residues.

This clonotype has at least ten counts. This chain connects TRBV5-1 to TRBJ1-2; D remains unclear. Germline V gives CDR1 SGHRS, CDR2 YFSETQ. The CDR3 is 15 residues long. V gave up 1 base and J gave up 2 bases, with 12 bases separating them. CDR3 in DNA: TGCGCCAGCAGCTTGAGTGGTTCTAACAACTATGGCTACACCTTC. This gives the protein CASSLSGSNNYGYTF.

The table lists this clonotype with a few counts. The genes are TRBV20-1 and TRBJ1-2; unclear D gene. The germline V and J ends were trimmed by 1 base and 3 bases, with 9 bases remaining between them. The CDR3 runs 13 residues. The germline V gene encodes CDR1 DFQATT and CDR2 SNEGSKA (reference sequence). This CDR3 reads CSARVESDYGYTF. The CDR3 coding sequence is TGCAGTGCTAGAGTCGAATCGGACTATGGCTACACCTTC.

In its sample, this clonotype was seen a few times. This chain links TRBV25-1 with TRBJ1-6, with TRBD1 matching 7 bases. Germline CDR1 MGHDK, CDR2 SYGVNS. J gave up 7 bases and V 1 base, and 4 bases lay outside the gene matches. There are 15 residues in the CDR3. This CDR3 is CASSESTGTNSPLHF. CDR3 bases: TGTGCCAGCAGTGAATCGACAGGGACAAATTCACCCCTCCACTTT.

This clonotype appeared many times. V and J are TRBV19 and TRBJ2-1; D possibly corresponds to TRBD2 (6 bases). Looked up from germline, CDR1 is LNHDA and CDR2 is SQIVND (reference sequence). The CDR3 has 18 amino acids. V lost 6 bases and J lost 6, with 27 bases in between. The chain's CDR3 is CASRQDSGRDAPRNEQFF. The CDR3 DNA reads as TGTGCCAGTAGACAAGATAGCGGAAGGGACGCCCCCCGCAATGAGCAGTTCTTC.

This clonotype was recorded at least ten times. The rearrangement joins TRBV7-2 to TRBJ2-6, with no clear D. CDR3 length: 15 amino acids. V was shortened by 1 base and J by 0 bases, with 4 bases between the two germline ends. The germline gives CDR1 SGHTA, CDR2 FQGNSA. CDR3 sequence (DNA): TGTGCCAGCAGCTTAGATCACTCTGGGGCCAACGTCCTGACTTTC. Translated: CASSLDHSGANVLTF.

This clonotype occurred many times. This rearrangement joins TRBV5-4 to TRBJ1-1; possibly TRBD1 for D (6 bases). This CDR3 is built from 15 residues. Trimming pared 4 bases from V and 5 bases from J, leaving 18 bases between. Germline lookup yields CDR1 SGHNT and CDR2 YYREEE (reference sequence). CDR3 sequence reads: CASSPPSGAGTEAFF. The CDR3 DNA is TGTGCCAGCAGCCCACCGTCGGGGGCTGGGACTGAAGCTTTCTTT.

This clonotype was observed many times. This rearrangement joins TRBV7-2 to TRBJ1-1; D ambiguous. CDR3 size: 12 residues. Deletions cut 5 bases from V and 6 bases from J, with 10 bases between. Per the germline V gene, CDR1 is SGHTA and CDR2 is FQGNSA. The CDR3 DNA sequence: TGTGCCAGCAGCCCCCAGAGGTCTGAAGCTTTCTTT. This sequence encodes CASSPQRSEAFF.

This clonotype has at least ten counts. V and J are TRBV20-1 and TRBJ1-1; D remains unclear. V was shortened by 0 bases and J by 5 bases, with 13 bases between the two germline ends. Germline V CDR1 and CDR2: DFQATT, SNEGSKA (reference sequence). This CDR3 comprises 14 residues. CDR3 loop: CSARDLQAATEAFF. CDR3 DNA: TGCAGTGCTAGAGATCTCCAGGCGGCAACTGAAGCTTTCTTT.

This clonotype was recorded at least ten times. This rearrangement joins TRBV12-3 or TRBV12-4 to TRBJ2-1; weak D call: TRBD2 (6 bases). Between the trimmed V and J ends, which lost 3 bases and 7 bases, there was a span of 13 bases. The CDR3 is 14 residues long. The CDR3 coding sequence is TGTGCCAGCAGTTTCAGCGGAGGGGAGAATGAGCAGTTCTTC. As protein: CASSFSGGENEQFF.

This clonotype was picked up many times. V gene TRBV7-2 combines with J gene TRBJ2-3; the D is unclear. The CDR3 runs to 16 residues. V lost 2 bases and J lost 5, with 17 bases in between. From germline, CDR1 is SGHTA and CDR2 FQGNSA. The CDR3 coding sequence is TGTGCCAGCAGCTTACCTCACTCAGGAAAAGTAGATACGCAGTATTTT. It is translated as CASSLPHSGKVDTQYF. The full variable domain, its missing parts supplied by reference TRBV7-2 and TRBJ2-3, is GAGVSQSPSNKVTEKGKDVELRCDPISGHTALYWYRQSLGQGLEFLIYFQGNSAPDKSGLPSDRFSAERTGGSVSTLTIQRTQQEDSAVYLCASSLPHSGKVDTQYFGPGTRLTVL.

Only a few counts were recorded for this clonotype. This rearrangement joins TRBV6-5 to TRBJ1-5, with 8 bases matching TRBD1. This CDR3 contains 15 residues. CDR1 is MNHEY, CDR2 SVGAGI, per germline. J lost 1 base, V lost 6 bases, and 5 bases had no gene match. This CDR3 reads CASSRTGNSNQPQHF. The DNA of the CDR3 is TGTGCCAGCAGCCGGACAGGGAACAGCAATCAGCCCCAGCATTTT.

The sample holds many counts of this clonotype. The chain joins TRBV20-1 to TRBJ2-1; TRBD1 matches at 9 bases. CDR1 and CDR2 (germline): DFQATT, SNEGSKA (reference sequence). The CDR3 is made up of 14 amino acids. Trimming at V came to 4 bases and at J to 4 bases, leaving 5 bases not matched to a gene. The DNA of the CDR3 is TGCAGTGCTAAAGCGGGACAGGGTTACAATGAGCAGTTCTTC. Translated: CSAKAGQGYNEQFF.

This clonotype was picked up many times. The rearrangement links TRBV11-2 to TRBJ1-1, with D uncertain. Germline V gives CDR1 SGHAT, CDR2 FQNNGV. The V end was cut by 5 bases, the J end by 3 bases, with 16 bases between. CDR3 length equals 15 residues. The CDR3 nucleotides are TGTGCCAGCAGCCATCTTGAATTGGGGTACACTGAAGCTTTCTTT. Translating gives CASSHLELGYTEAFF.

The chain has TRBV18 and TRBJ2-1; D is uncertain. Germline CDR1 KGHSH, CDR2 LQKENI. The V end was cut by 0 bases, the J end by 3 bases, with 3 bases between. The CDR3 has 13 residues. CDR3 amino acids: CASSPPLYNEQFF. The CDR3 nucleotides read TGTGCCAGCTCACCACCCCTCTACAATGAGCAGTTCTTC.

This clonotype was observed a few times. The chain couples TRBV2 to TRBJ1-3; D is ambiguous. Trimming removed 6 bases from V and 0 bases from J, with 9 bases in between. The germline V gene has CDR1 SNHLY and CDR2 FYNNEI. The CDR3 extends over 14 amino acids. The CDR3 coding sequence is TGTGCCAGCAGCCCCAGGAGCTCTGGAAACACCATATATTTT. Protein sequence: CASSPRSSGNTIYF. Full variable domain (rest looked up from reference TRBV2 and TRBJ1-3): EPEVTQTPSHQVTQMGQEVILRCVPISNHLYFYWYRQILGQKVEFLVSFYNNEISEKSEIFDDQFSVERPDGSNFTLKIRSTKLEDSAMYFCASSPRSSGNTIYFGEGSWLTVV.

For this clonotype: One end of the junction varies from germline; a read error may be responsible. The chain uses TRBV7-2 and TRBJ1-6, with D unresolved. Germline V CDR1 and CDR2: SGHTA, FQGNSA. The CDR3 consists of 12 residues. The CDR3 DNA reads as TGCTCCAGCAGCTTAGTGAATTCACCCCTCCACTTT. Translation gives CSSSLVNSPLHF.

This clonotype was observed many times. The rearrangement uses TRBV7-2 and TRBJ1-5; the D gene is possibly TRBD1 (5 bases). Germline V gene sequence: CDR1 SGHTA, CDR2 FQGNSA. This CDR3 comprises 15 residues. Deletions cut 1 base from V and 3 bases from J, with 10 bases between. The CDR3 nucleotides are TGTGCCAGCAGCTTAGGGGGCAGGGACAATCAGCCCCAGCATTTT. Amino acids: CASSLGGRDNQPQHF.

At least ten counts were recorded for this clonotype. This sequence joins TRBV12-3 or TRBV12-4 and TRBJ2-7; 7 nucleotides line up with TRBD1. The length of the CDR3 is 13 residues. Losses at the gene ends were 6 bases for V and 3 bases for J; bases not matched to a gene: 5. The CDR3 DNA reads as TGTGCCAGCAGCGGGGACAGTAGCTACGAGCAGTACTTC. Its protein is CASSGDSSYEQYF.

The sample holds many counts of this clonotype. The chain uses TRBV19 and TRBJ2-2, with TRBD2 identical over 10 bases. CDR1 LNHDA and CDR2 SQIVND come from the germline V gene (reference sequence). V shed 10 bases and J 1 base; nucleotides not matched to a gene: 9. The CDR3 has 16 residues. CDR3 sequence (DNA): TGTGCCACCGCCCGCCGACTAGCGGGGAACACCGGGGAGCTGTTTTTT. It translates to CATARRLAGNTGELFF.

Ten or more counts support this clonotype. The V gene is TRBV7-9, the J gene TRBJ1-5; maybe TRBD1 (6 bases). The CDR3 extends over 14 amino acids. V was clipped by 4 bases and J by 4 bases, with 11 bases between them. Germline CDR1 is SEHNR and CDR2 is FQNEAQ (reference sequence). The CDR3, as DNA: TGTGCCAGCAGCTCAGGGGATCTAAATCAGCCCCAGCATTTT. Its translation is CASSSGDLNQPQHF.